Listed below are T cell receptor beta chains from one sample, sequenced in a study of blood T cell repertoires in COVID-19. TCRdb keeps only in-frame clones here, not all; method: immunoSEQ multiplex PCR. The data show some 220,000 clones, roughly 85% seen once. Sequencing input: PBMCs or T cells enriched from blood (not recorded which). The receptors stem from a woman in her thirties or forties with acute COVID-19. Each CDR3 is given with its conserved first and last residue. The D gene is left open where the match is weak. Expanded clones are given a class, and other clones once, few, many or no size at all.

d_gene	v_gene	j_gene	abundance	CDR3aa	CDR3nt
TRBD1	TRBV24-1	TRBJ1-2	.	CATSDRRDRDVYGYTF	TGTGCCACCAGTGACCGAAGGGACAGGGATGTCTATGGCTACACCTTC
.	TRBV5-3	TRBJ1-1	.	CARTTRRGFLWAAFF	TGTGCCAGAACCACTAGGCGGGGTTTTTTGTGGGCGGCTTTCTTT
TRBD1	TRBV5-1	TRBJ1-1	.	CASSEEGAGGTEAFF	TGCGCCAGCAGCGAAGAGGGGGCCGGGGGCACTGAAGCTTTCTTT
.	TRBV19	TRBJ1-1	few	CASSTGQLNTEAFF	TGTGCCAGTAGTACAGGACAGCTGAACACTGAAGCTTTCTTT
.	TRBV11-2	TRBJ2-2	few	CASSFPMSVVYTGELFF	TGTGCCAGCAGCTTTCCTATGTCGGTAGTATACACCGGGGAGCTGTTTTTT
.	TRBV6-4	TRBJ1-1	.	CASSDEAGHEAFF	TGTGCCAGCAGTGACGAGGCCGGTCATGAAGCTTTCTTT
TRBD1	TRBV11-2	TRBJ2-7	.	CASSFTDRVGEEQYF	TGTGCCAGCAGCTTCACCGACAGGGTTGGTGAGGAGCAGTACTTC
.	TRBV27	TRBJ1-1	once	CASSSGRTEAFF	TGTGCCAGCAGTTCAGGGCGGACTGAAGCTTTCTTT
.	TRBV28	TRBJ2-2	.	CASSRGGEDTGELFF	TGTGCCAGCAGTAGGGGTGGGGAGGACACCGGGGAGCTGTTTTTT
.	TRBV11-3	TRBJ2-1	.	CASSETGTNYNEQFF	TGTGCCAGCAGCGAGACCGGGACAAATTACAATGAGCAGTTCTTC
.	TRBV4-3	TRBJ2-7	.	CASSDGNKYEQYF	TGCGCCAGCAGCGACGGGAACAAGTACGAGCAGTACTTC
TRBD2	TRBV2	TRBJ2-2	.	CASNILAGGATGELFF	TGTGCCAGCAATATACTAGCGGGGGGGGCCACCGGGGAGCTGTTTTTT
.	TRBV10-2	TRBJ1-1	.	CASKSSGGSPEAFF	TGCGCCAGCAAATCATCGGGGGGCTCCCCTGAAGCTTTCTTT
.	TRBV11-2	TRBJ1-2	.	CASSPAGRSYGYTF	TGTGCCAGCAGCCCCGCGGGGAGAAGCTATGGCTACACCTTC
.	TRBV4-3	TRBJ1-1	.	CASSQERQNTEAFF	TGCGCCAGCAGCCAAGAAAGACAGAACACTGAAGCTTTCTTT
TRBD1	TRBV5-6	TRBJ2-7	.	CASSLITGAQKEQYF	TGTGCCAGCAGCTTGATTACAGGGGCTCAGAAAGAGCAGTACTTC
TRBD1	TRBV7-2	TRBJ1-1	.	CASSNDRVGTEAFF	TGTGCCAGCAGCAACGACAGGGTGGGCACTGAAGCTTTCTTT